This T cell receptor (beta chain) was captured in a study of CD8+ T cells in alopecia areata. cDNA reverse transcribed from extracted RNA served as the sequencing template. Clones were read by immunoSEQ multiplex PCR, and TCRdb kept only the in-frame ones, dropping some. The repertoire holds under 150,000 clones, with 62% as singletons. The germline V gene has CDR1 SEHNR and CDR2 FQNEAQ (reference sequence). The CDR3 runs to 14 residues. Sorted out of PBMCs were CD4+ T cells and CD8+ T cells. The sequenced sample was CD8+ T cells sorted from blood. This clonotype was sampled from a human donor in good health. The chain recombines TRBV7-9 with TRBJ2-5; D remains ambiguous. The J call may be in error: the DNA end matches TRBJ2-7 better. CDR3 amino acids: CASSFNQASYEQYF. CDR3 sequence (DNA): TGTGCCAGCAGCTTTAACCAGGCCAGCTACGAGCAGTACTTC.